The present T cell receptor beta chain was sequenced within a study of PD-L1 blockade in urothelial cancer. Study information: Most of the roughly 29 patients were men whose urothelial cancer was bladder-origin. The analyses of blood took place 3 weeks (second dose) and 6 weeks after treatment start. Peripheral blood specimens exhibited a median yield of around 140,000 T cells.

TCRdb keeps only in-frame clones here, not all; method: immunoSEQ multiplex PCR. Of about 29,000 clones listed, about 88% are singletons. The germline gives CDR1 PRHDT, CDR2 FYEKMQ (reference sequence). V lost 2 bases and J 3 bases, leaving 14 bases between the germline ends. The CDR3 contains 15 residues. The receptor was derived from a man aged 45-65 years with urothelial cancer. The input for sequencing was PBMCs, taken around atezolizumab (anti-PD-L1) treatment. The chain combines TRBV13 with TRBJ2-7; D possibly corresponds to TRBD2 (7 bases). The CDR3 loop reads CASSLWGRGIYEQYF. In nucleotides, the CDR3 is TGTGCCAGCAGCTTATGGGGGAGGGGGATCTACGAGCAGTACTTC.